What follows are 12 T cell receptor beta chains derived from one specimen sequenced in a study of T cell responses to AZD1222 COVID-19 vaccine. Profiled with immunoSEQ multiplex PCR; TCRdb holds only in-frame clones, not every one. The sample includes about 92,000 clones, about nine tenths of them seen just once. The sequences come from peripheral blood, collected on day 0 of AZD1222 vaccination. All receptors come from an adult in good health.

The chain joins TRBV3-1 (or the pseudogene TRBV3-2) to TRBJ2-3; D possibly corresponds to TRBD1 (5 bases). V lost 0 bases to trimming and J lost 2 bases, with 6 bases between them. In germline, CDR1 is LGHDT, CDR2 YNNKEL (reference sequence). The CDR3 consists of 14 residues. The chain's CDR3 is CASSQEGHTDTQYF. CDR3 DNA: TGTGCCAGCAGCCAAGAAGGACACACAGATACGCAGTATTTT.

As DNA, the CDR3 is TGTGCCAGCACTATTTTTCCCGGGACTAGCAGTATCGGGGAGCTGTTTTTT. Its protein product is CASTIFPGTSSIGELFF. The chain has TRBV28 and TRBJ2-2; 9 bases are shared with TRBD2. V was clipped by 7 bases and J by 7 bases; unmatched bases: 16. Germline loops: CDR1 MDHEN, CDR2 SYDVKM. This CDR3 contains 17 residues.

In DNA form, the CDR3 reads TGCGCCAGCAGTAAACAGGGATCTGCTAATGAAAAACTGTTTTTT. Its translation is CASSKQGSANEKLFF. V usage is TRBV5-1 and J usage is TRBJ1-4; a weak D match, TRBD1 (6 bases). The CDR3 has 15 amino acids. V was clipped by 5 bases and J by 3 bases, with 14 bases between them. Germline assignment: CDR1 SGHRS and CDR2 YFSETQ.

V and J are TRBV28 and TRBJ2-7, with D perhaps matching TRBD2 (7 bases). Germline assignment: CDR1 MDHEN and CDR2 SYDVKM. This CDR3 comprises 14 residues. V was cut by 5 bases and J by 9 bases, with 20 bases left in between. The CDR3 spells CASSPGGRVAAQYF. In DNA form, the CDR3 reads TGTGCCAGCAGTCCCGGGGGGCGGGTCGCCGCGCAGTACTTC.

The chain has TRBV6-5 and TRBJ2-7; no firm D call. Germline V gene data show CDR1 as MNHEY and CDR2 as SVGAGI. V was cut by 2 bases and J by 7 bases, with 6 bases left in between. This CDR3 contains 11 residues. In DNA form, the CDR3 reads TGTGCCAGCAGTTACGGCAGAGAGCAGTACTTC. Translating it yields CASSYGREQYF.

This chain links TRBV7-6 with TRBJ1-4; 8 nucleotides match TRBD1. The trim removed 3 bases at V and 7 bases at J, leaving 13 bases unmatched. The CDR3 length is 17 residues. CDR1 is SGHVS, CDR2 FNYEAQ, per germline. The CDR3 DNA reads TGTGCCAGCAGCTTGAACCTTGACAGGGGCGGAGGTGAAAAACTGTTTTTT. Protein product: CASSLNLDRGGGEKLFF. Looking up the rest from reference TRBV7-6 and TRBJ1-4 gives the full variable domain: GAGVSQSPRYKVTKRGQDVALRCDPISGHVSLYWYRQALGQGPEFLTYFNYEAQQDKSGLPNDRFSAERPEGSISTLTIQRTEQRDSAMYRCASSLNLDRGGGEKLFFGSGTQLSVL.

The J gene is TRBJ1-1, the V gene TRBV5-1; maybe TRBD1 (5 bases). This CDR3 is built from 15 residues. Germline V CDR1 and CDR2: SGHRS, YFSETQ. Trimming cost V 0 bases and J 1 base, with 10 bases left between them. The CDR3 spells CASSLDSGTNTEAFF. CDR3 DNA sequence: TGCGCCAGCAGCTTGGATTCAGGGACGAACACTGAAGCTTTCTTT.

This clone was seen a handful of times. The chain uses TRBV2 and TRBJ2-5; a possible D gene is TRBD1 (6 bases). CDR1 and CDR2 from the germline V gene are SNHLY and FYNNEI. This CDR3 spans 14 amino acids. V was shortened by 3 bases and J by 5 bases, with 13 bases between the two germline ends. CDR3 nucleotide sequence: TGTGCCAGCAGTGAGGGGGCCCGGCGCGAGACCCAGTACTTC. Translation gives CASSEGARRETQYF. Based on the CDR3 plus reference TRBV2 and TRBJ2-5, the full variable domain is EPEVTQTPSHQVTQMGQEVILRCVPISNHLYFYWYRQILGQKVEFLVSFYNNEISEKSEIFDDQFSVERPDGSNFTLKIRSTKLEDSAMYFCASSEGARRETQYFGPGTRLLVL.

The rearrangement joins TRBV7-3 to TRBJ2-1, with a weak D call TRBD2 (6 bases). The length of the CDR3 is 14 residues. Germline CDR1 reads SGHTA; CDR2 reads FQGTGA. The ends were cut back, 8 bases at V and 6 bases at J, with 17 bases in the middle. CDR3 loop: CASGSGAGGNEQFF. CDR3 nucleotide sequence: TGTGCCAGCGGTTCGGGCGCCGGGGGCAATGAGCAGTTCTTC.

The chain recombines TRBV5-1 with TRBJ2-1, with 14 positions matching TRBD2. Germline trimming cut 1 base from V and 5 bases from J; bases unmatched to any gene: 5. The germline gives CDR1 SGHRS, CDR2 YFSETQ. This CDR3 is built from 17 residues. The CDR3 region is CASSLLTSGRADNEQFF. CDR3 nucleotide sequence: TGCGCCAGCAGCTTGTTGACTAGCGGGAGGGCCGACAATGAGCAGTTCTTC. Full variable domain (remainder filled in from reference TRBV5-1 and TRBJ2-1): KAGVTQTPRYLIKTRGQQVTLSCSPISGHRSVSWYQQTPGQGLQFLFEYFSETQRNKGNFPGRFSGRQFSNSRSEMNVSTLELGDSALYLCASSLLTSGRADNEQFFGPGTRLTVL.

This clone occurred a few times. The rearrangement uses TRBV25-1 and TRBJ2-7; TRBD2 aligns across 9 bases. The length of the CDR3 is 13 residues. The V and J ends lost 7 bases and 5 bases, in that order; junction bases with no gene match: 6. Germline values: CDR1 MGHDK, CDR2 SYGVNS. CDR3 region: CASIVSGGHEQYF. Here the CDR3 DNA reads TGTGCCAGCATCGTTAGCGGGGGCCACGAGCAGTACTTC.

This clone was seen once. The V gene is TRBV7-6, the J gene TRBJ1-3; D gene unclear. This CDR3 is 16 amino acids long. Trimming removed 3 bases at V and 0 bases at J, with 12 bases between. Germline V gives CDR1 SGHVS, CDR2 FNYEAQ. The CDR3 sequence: CASSFYGRNSGNTIYF. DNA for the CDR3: TGTGCCAGCAGCTTTTATGGACGGAACTCTGGAAACACCATATATTTT.